These 5 T cell receptor beta chains share one sample of origin, sequenced in a study of blood T cell repertoires in COVID-19. Assay used: immunoSEQ multiplex PCR; TCRdb lists only in-frame clones, some missing. The table records 430,000 or so clones, about 88% of them present only once. The sample comprised PBMCs or T cells enriched from blood (not recorded which). The receptors originated from a woman aged 18-29 years who had been exposed to COVID-19.

The chain employs TRBV6-2 or TRBV6-3 and TRBJ2-1; TRBD2 matches 9 bases. Germline V CDR1 and CDR2: MNHEY, SVGEGT. V was clipped by 2 bases and J by 3 bases; unmatched bases: 5. The CDR3 spans 16 residues. CDR3 nucleotides: TGTGCCAGCAGTTACCCTAGCGGGAAGCTCTACAATGAGCAGTTCTTC. Amino acid sequence: CASSYPSGKLYNEQFF.

The gene calls are TRBV18 and TRBJ2-1; D is unclear. Between the trimmed V and J ends, which lost 0 bases and 4 bases, there was a span of 7 bases. The CDR3 covers 14 residues. Germline V gene sequence: CDR1 KGHSH, CDR2 LQKENI. The CDR3 sequence: CASSPPVVYNEQFF. The CDR3 nucleotides are TGTGCCAGCTCACCACCGGTAGTTTACAATGAGCAGTTCTTC.

The chain uses TRBV5-5 and TRBJ2-1; no clear D. The CDR3 runs 15 residues. CDR1 SGHKS and CDR2 YYEKEE come from the germline V gene (reference sequence). V lost 1 base to trimming and J lost 8 bases, with 16 bases between them. This CDR3 is CASSLIESAQDEQFF. CDR3 nucleotide sequence: TGTGCCAGCAGCTTGATCGAGTCGGCGCAGGATGAGCAGTTCTTC.

This clone has a single count. This chain links TRBV5-1 with TRBJ2-3; 9 bases match TRBD1. The germline V gene encodes CDR1 SGHRS and CDR2 YFSETQ. J lost 0 bases, V lost 2 bases, and 7 bases had no gene match. The CDR3 is made up of 17 amino acids. CDR3 coding DNA: TGCGCCAGCAGCTTCGGACAGGGGTTCATGAGCACAGATACGCAGTATTTT. Its protein product is CASSFGQGFMSTDTQYF.

The chain recombines TRBV2 with TRBJ2-7; the match to TRBD2 covers 7 bases. This CDR3 region has 16 residues. The V and J ends lost 1 base and 7 bases, in that order; junction bases with no gene match: 13. Germline V CDR1 and CDR2: SNHLY, FYNNEI. This chain's CDR3 is CASSEGGLPNLGEQYF. CDR3 DNA: TGTGCCAGCAGTGAAGGGGGACTACCGAATCTGGGTGAGCAGTACTTC.